In its sample, the clone carrying this TCR beta chain was seen a few times. Its target is not known. Using constant-segment primers, 5'RACE produced TCR alpha and TCR beta cDNA libraries carrying sample barcodes and UMIs. TCRdb processed the 5' RACE reads anew with MiXCR; each CDR3 protein has one entry. The sample lists 250,000 to 400,000 distinct CDR3 sequences; around 15% were seen once. Germline CDR1 is SGHNT and CDR2 is YYREEE (reference sequence). The CDR3 has 14 residues. V gave up 5 bases and J gave up 10 bases; unmatched junction bases: 6. This record belongs to a study of T-cell memory formation after mild COVID-19. The study's findings and limits: Clones contracting across day 15 to 85 had a balanced CD4/CD8 profile; later expanding clones leaned CD4+.

This receptor was identified in a man aged 18 to 30 who had mild COVID-19 (a few samples of this study predate the infection). Cell type and time point are not known. The sample taken for sequencing was PBMCs or a T cell subset sorted from them (not recorded which). This sequence joins TRBV5-4 and TRBJ2-3; TRBD2 aligns across 14 bases. The CDR3, as DNA: TGTGCCAGCAGTTTACCGGGACTAGCGGGGGCGCAGTATTTT. The encoded protein is CASSLPGLAGAQYF.